This paragraph reports one T cell receptor (beta chain). Use of 60 Vbeta and 13 Jbeta primers characterized the PCR. TCRdb's copy holds only in-frame clones and misses some; the assay was immunoSEQ multiplex PCR. Of 200,000 to 250,000 clones listed, roughly four fifths are singletons. This entry comes from a study of cytomegalovirus exposure and HLA in healthy donors. Germline V gene sequence: CDR1 SGHDT, CDR2 YYEEEE. The CDR3 has 15 amino acids. The ends were cut back, 4 bases at V and 6 bases at J, with 17 bases in the middle. The chain links TRBV5-6 to TRBJ2-1; D not certain. The sequencing input was PBMCs. The source of this sequence is a woman between 40 and 50 years old in good health and CMV-seronegative. CDR3 nucleotide sequence: TGTGCCAGCAGCCGTCCCGTGGCAGACTTCAATGAGCAGTTCTTC. Translation gives CASSRPVADFNEQFF.